The clone carrying this T cell receptor beta chain was seen a single time. The antigen is unknown. The CDR3 is 13 residues long. Germline V CDR1 and CDR2: LNHDA, SQIVND (reference sequence). Trimming at V came to 6 bases and at J to 3 bases, leaving 3 bases not matched to a gene. The sample is drawn from a study of cytomegalovirus exposure and HLA in healthy donors. General study points: According to a subsequent analysis, TCR clusters from the first cohort were inclined to appear together in the 120 validation repertoires.

This table comes from immunoSEQ multiplex PCR, and its TCRdb copy is limited to in-frame clones, with some not included. Of 100,000 to 120,000 clones in the sample, around 90% were seen once. The receptor was isolated from a young woman in good health and CMV-seronegative. This sequence joins TRBV19 and TRBJ2-7; 9 positions agree with TRBD2. The source material was PBMCs. CDR3 coding DNA: TGTGCCAGTAGGGCGACTAGCGGCTACGAGCAGTACTTC. It codes for CASRATSGYEQYF. The whole variable domain, filled in from reference TRBV19 and TRBJ2-7, reads DGGITQSPKYLFRKEGQNVTLSCEQNLNHDAMYWYRQDPGQGLRLIYYSQIVNDFQKGDIAEGYSVSREKKESFPLTVTSAQKNPTAFYLCASRATSGYEQYFGPGTRLTVT.